This T cell receptor beta chain was sequenced in a study of post-analysis software for immune sequencing data. cDNA libraries of TCR beta carried unique molecular identifiers. With roughly 0.9 to 10 million T cells as the source, approximately 450,000 cDNA molecules resulted. TCRdb analysed the PCR reads with MiXCR anew, one entry per CDR3 protein. The data contain under 200,000 distinct CDR3 sequences, around 36% of them singletons. This clonotype was detected many times. Its antigen is not known. Overall study findings and caveats: Patients had higher frequencies than controls of about 5 TRBV segments, including TRBV5-6, TRBV5-1 and TRBV20-1.

Per germline, CDR1 LNHNV and CDR2 YYDKDF (reference sequence). There are 19 residues in the CDR3. V lost 0 bases, J lost 0 bases, and 11 bases stayed unmatched. The chain joins TRBV15 to TRBJ2-3; 8 nucleotides agree with TRBD2. The sequence derives from a girl between 5 and 17 years old with multiple sclerosis. This specimen was blood, taken after autologous hematopoietic stem cell transplantation. The CDR3 loop reads CATSRDYPAGASSTDTQYF. For the CDR3, the DNA is TGTGCCACCAGCAGAGATTACCCAGCGGGAGCTTCTAGCACAGATACGCAGTATTTT.